Listed here are 22 T cell receptor beta chains from one sample, sequenced in a study of cytomegalovirus exposure and HLA in healthy donors. TCRdb's copy holds only in-frame clones and misses some; the assay was immunoSEQ multiplex PCR. Of 250,000 to 350,000 clones in the sample, around 90% were seen once. Sequencing was carried out using PBMCs. The origin of the receptors is a woman under 40 in good health and CMV-seropositive.

The chain recombines TRBV5-1 with TRBJ2-1; 7 nucleotides line up with TRBD2. The germline V gene encodes CDR1 SGHRS and CDR2 YFSETQ. The trim removed 5 bases at V and 6 bases at J, leaving 14 bases unmatched. CDR3 length: 16 amino acids. CDR3 nucleotide sequence: TGCGCCAGCAGTGGGGCCCGCGGGAGCGGTATCAATGAGCAGTTCTTC. It yields the protein CASSGARGSGINEQFF. Variable domain in full (rest from reference TRBV5-1 and TRBJ2-1): KAGVTQTPRYLIKTRGQQVTLSCSPISGHRSVSWYQQTPGQGLQFLFEYFSETQRNKGNFPGRFSGRQFSNSRSEMNVSTLELGDSALYLCASSGARGSGINEQFFGPGTRLTVL.

In its sample, this clone was seen once. The chain employs TRBV7-8 and TRBJ2-7; TRBD1 aligns across 9 bases. V shed 4 bases, J shed 12 bases, and the junction held 7 bases outside the gene matches. This CDR3 is 12 amino acids long. Germline CDR1 and CDR2: SGHVS and FQNEAQ. The CDR3: CASSYGDRVRYF. The CDR3 DNA reads as TGTGCCAGCAGCTACGGGGACAGGGTTCGGTACTTC.

Turning to this clone: Other DNA sequences within the sample encode an identical CDR3. The V gene is TRBV28, the J gene TRBJ2-5; D unresolved. Deletions cut 3 bases from V and 5 bases from J, with 10 bases between. CDR3 length: 13 residues. Germline CDR1 and CDR2: MDHEN and SYDVKM. Here the CDR3 DNA reads TGTGCCAGCAGTTTGGGTGGTCGCGAGACCCAGTACTTC. Its translation: CASSLGGRETQYF.

CDR3 sequence: CATQLAGLNNEQFF. As DNA, the CDR3 is TGTGCCACCCAACTAGCGGGCCTCAACAATGAGCAGTTCTTC. V and J are TRBV10-3 and TRBJ2-1, with 9 nucleotides matching TRBD2. The CDR3 is 14 amino acids. Germline assignment: CDR1 ENHRY and CDR2 SYGVKD. J lost 5 bases, V lost 10 bases, and 9 bases had no gene match.

The chain combines TRBV30 with TRBJ1-2; TRBD1 might be the D (5 bases). This CDR3 has 11 amino acids. In germline, CDR1 is GTSNPN, CDR2 SVGIG (reference sequence). V lost 2 bases, J lost 5 bases, and 6 bases lay in between. CDR3 protein: CAWSKGYGYTF. CDR3 sequence (DNA): TGTGCCTGGAGTAAGGGGTATGGCTACACCTTC.

The chain uses TRBV4-1 and TRBJ2-7, with 9 bases that match TRBD1. CDR3 size: 18 residues. V trimming: 1 base; J trimming: 2 bases; junction bases outside the gene matches: 12. Looked up from germline, CDR1 is MGHRA and CDR2 is YSYEKL. CDR3 in amino acids: CASSQVWPGTGQTYEQYF. The DNA of the CDR3 is TGCGCCAGCAGCCAAGTATGGCCCGGGACAGGGCAAACCTACGAGCAGTACTTC.

This chain connects TRBV27 to TRBJ2-7; TRBD2 agrees at 10 bases. Germline V gene sequence: CDR1 MNHEY, CDR2 SMNVEV (reference sequence). The CDR3 runs 13 residues. V trimming: 4 bases; J trimming: 3 bases; junction bases outside the gene matches: 0. The CDR3 coding sequence is TGTGCCAGCAGTTGGACTAGCGGCTACGAGCAGTACTTC. Protein: CASSWTSGYEQYF.

The rearrangement links TRBV6-1 to TRBJ2-7; 9 bases fit TRBD1. With 6 bases clipped from V and 5 bases from J, the junction kept 8 bases outside the gene matches. CDR3 length: 14 residues. CDR1 and CDR2 from the germline V gene are MNHNS and SASEGT. Here the CDR3 DNA reads TGTGCCAGCAGGATGGGACAGGGTGACCACGAGCAGTACTTC. This gives the protein CASRMGQGDHEQYF.

V gene TRBV30 combines with J gene TRBJ1-2; no reliable D call. There are 10 residues in the CDR3. The V and J ends lost 8 bases and 4 bases respectively, with 8 bases between them. CDR1 and CDR2 (germline): GTSNPN, SVGIG (reference sequence). The CDR3 spells CALRVYGYTF. CDR3 bases: TGTGCCCTACGGGTCTATGGCTACACCTTC.

The V gene is TRBV6-6, the J gene TRBJ2-1; D is undetermined. This CDR3 is 15 amino acids long. V lost 6 bases and J lost 8, with 20 bases in between. Germline V gives CDR1 MNHNY, CDR2 SVGAGI (reference sequence). CDR3 amino acids: CASRPGPPPNDEQFF. CDR3 sequence (DNA): TGTGCCAGCAGGCCCGGCCCGCCTCCCAATGATGAGCAGTTCTTC.

This CDR3 is CASSYGQGAFTEAFF. The CDR3 DNA reads TGTGCCAGCAGTTACGGACAGGGGGCGTTCACTGAAGCTTTCTTT. The rearrangement links TRBV6-5 to TRBJ1-1; TRBD1 agrees at 11 bases. CDR3 length: 15 amino acids. Germline CDR1 and CDR2: MNHEY and SVGAGI. The ends lost 2 bases at V and 4 bases at J; junction bases unmatched: 3.

The chain uses TRBV28 and TRBJ2-2, with a weak D call TRBD2 (6 bases). The CDR3 consists of 14 residues. The germline CDR1 and CDR2 sequences are MDHEN and SYDVKM. V gave up 6 bases and J gave up 6 bases, with 14 bases separating them. This chain's CDR3 is CASSPGGGPGELFF. In DNA, the CDR3 is TGTGCCAGCAGCCCCGGGGGAGGACCCGGGGAGCTGTTTTTT.

The rearrangement links TRBV4-1 to TRBJ2-7; no clear D. The V gene's germline CDR1 is MGHRA and CDR2 YSYEKL. Between the trimmed V and J ends, which lost 1 base and 0 bases, there was a span of 7 bases. The CDR3 spans 14 residues. The CDR3 spells CASSQGRSSYEQYF. In DNA form, the CDR3 reads TGCGCCAGCAGCCAAGGACGGAGCTCCTACGAGCAGTACTTC.

The V call is TRBV5-4, the J call TRBJ1-2; 7 bases map to TRBD1. V was clipped by 2 bases and J by 3 bases; unmatched bases: 1. The CDR3 length is 13 residues. CDR1 and CDR2 from the germline V gene are SGHNT and YYREEE (reference sequence). The CDR3 DNA follows: TGTGCCAGCAGCTTTACAGGGGACTATGGCTACACCTTC. Its protein product is CASSFTGDYGYTF.

The rearrangement uses TRBV28 and TRBJ2-1; D perhaps matches TRBD1 (5 bases). The CDR3 extends over 16 amino acids. The V end lost 7 bases, the J end lost 4 bases, and 20 bases lay between the germline ends. Germline assignment: CDR1 MDHEN and CDR2 SYDVKM. The CDR3 here is CASNPRQLYGYNEQFF. The CDR3, as DNA: TGTGCCAGCAACCCACGACAGCTTTATGGGTACAATGAGCAGTTCTTC. Using reference TRBV28 and TRBJ2-1 for the parts outside the CDR3, the full variable domain is DVKVTQSSRYLVKRTGEKVFLECVQDMDHENMFWYRQDPGLGLRLIYFSYDVKMKEKGDIPEGYSVSREKKERFSLILESASTNQTSMYLCASNPRQLYGYNEQFFGPGTRLTVL.

The chain recombines TRBV15 with TRBJ2-3; TRBD2 aligns across 10 bases. The V gene end was trimmed by 0 bases and the J gene end by 3 bases; junction bases not matched to a gene: 3. This CDR3 region has 16 residues. CDR1 and CDR2 from the germline V gene are LNHNV and YYDKDF (reference sequence). The CDR3 spells CATSREIAGGTDTQYF. The CDR3 DNA sequence: TGTGCCACCAGCAGAGAGATAGCGGGAGGTACAGATACGCAGTATTTT.

V gene TRBV18 combines with J gene TRBJ1-1; D remains unclear. The CDR3 is 13 amino acids. The germline V gene encodes CDR1 KGHSH and CDR2 LQKENI. Trimming removed 3 bases at V and 3 bases at J, with 8 bases between. The DNA of the CDR3 is TGTGCCAGCTCACCTGGGCTTTACACTGAAGCTTTCTTT. Translating it yields CASSPGLYTEAFF.

The CDR3 spells CASSYSYEQYF. The CDR3 DNA reads as TGTGCCAGCAGCTATTCCTACGAGCAGTACTTC. The gene calls are TRBV5-6 and TRBJ2-7; no reliable D call. V was trimmed by 3 bases and J by 1 base, leaving 2 bases between them. Germline assignment: CDR1 SGHDT and CDR2 YYEEEE. The length of the CDR3 is 11 residues. Based on the CDR3 plus reference TRBV5-6 and TRBJ2-7, the full variable domain is DAGVTQSPTHLIKTRGQQVTLRCSPKSGHDTVSWYQQALGQGPQFIFQYYEEEERQRGNFPDRFSGHQFPNYSSELNVNALLLGDSALYLCASSYSYEQYFGPGTRLTVT.

This chain connects TRBV5-1 to TRBJ1-3; the D is unclear. Germline V gene lookup returns CDR1 SGHRS and CDR2 YFSETQ. Trimming took off 4 bases at V and 0 bases at J, with 8 bases between the two ends. The CDR3 totals 14 residues. The CDR3 loop reads CASSRGRSGNTIYF. In DNA form, the CDR3 reads TGCGCCAGCAGCCGAGGTCGCTCTGGAAACACCATATATTTT.

In this sample, this clone turned up once. V usage is TRBV7-9 and J usage is TRBJ1-2; D unclear. The CDR3 is 14 residues long. CDR1 is SEHNR and CDR2 is FQNEAQ in the germline V gene (reference sequence). V gave up 1 base and J gave up 4 bases, with 10 bases separating them. The CDR3 nucleotides are TGTGCCAGCAGCTTAGAGGACCCCTTCTATGGCTACACCTTC. Its protein is CASSLEDPFYGYTF.

The J gene is TRBJ2-1, the V gene TRBV4-3; the match to TRBD2 covers 10 bases. CDR1 is LGHNA, CDR2 YSLEER, per germline. The CDR3 spans 17 residues. V shed 3 bases and J 3 bases; nucleotides not matched to a gene: 8. Here the CDR3 DNA reads TGCGCCAGCAGCCACCGGATAGGACTAGCGGACTACAATGAGCAGTTCTTC. Residues: CASSHRIGLADYNEQFF.

The chain joins TRBV18 to TRBJ2-7; 8 bases align to TRBD1. The trim removed 3 bases at V and 2 bases at J, leaving 6 bases unmatched. This CDR3 spans 15 amino acids. CDR1 is KGHSH, CDR2 LQKENI, per germline. The DNA of the CDR3 is TGTGCCAGCTCACCGAATGGACAGGGTACCTACGAGCAGTACTTC. Protein product: CASSPNGQGTYEQYF.